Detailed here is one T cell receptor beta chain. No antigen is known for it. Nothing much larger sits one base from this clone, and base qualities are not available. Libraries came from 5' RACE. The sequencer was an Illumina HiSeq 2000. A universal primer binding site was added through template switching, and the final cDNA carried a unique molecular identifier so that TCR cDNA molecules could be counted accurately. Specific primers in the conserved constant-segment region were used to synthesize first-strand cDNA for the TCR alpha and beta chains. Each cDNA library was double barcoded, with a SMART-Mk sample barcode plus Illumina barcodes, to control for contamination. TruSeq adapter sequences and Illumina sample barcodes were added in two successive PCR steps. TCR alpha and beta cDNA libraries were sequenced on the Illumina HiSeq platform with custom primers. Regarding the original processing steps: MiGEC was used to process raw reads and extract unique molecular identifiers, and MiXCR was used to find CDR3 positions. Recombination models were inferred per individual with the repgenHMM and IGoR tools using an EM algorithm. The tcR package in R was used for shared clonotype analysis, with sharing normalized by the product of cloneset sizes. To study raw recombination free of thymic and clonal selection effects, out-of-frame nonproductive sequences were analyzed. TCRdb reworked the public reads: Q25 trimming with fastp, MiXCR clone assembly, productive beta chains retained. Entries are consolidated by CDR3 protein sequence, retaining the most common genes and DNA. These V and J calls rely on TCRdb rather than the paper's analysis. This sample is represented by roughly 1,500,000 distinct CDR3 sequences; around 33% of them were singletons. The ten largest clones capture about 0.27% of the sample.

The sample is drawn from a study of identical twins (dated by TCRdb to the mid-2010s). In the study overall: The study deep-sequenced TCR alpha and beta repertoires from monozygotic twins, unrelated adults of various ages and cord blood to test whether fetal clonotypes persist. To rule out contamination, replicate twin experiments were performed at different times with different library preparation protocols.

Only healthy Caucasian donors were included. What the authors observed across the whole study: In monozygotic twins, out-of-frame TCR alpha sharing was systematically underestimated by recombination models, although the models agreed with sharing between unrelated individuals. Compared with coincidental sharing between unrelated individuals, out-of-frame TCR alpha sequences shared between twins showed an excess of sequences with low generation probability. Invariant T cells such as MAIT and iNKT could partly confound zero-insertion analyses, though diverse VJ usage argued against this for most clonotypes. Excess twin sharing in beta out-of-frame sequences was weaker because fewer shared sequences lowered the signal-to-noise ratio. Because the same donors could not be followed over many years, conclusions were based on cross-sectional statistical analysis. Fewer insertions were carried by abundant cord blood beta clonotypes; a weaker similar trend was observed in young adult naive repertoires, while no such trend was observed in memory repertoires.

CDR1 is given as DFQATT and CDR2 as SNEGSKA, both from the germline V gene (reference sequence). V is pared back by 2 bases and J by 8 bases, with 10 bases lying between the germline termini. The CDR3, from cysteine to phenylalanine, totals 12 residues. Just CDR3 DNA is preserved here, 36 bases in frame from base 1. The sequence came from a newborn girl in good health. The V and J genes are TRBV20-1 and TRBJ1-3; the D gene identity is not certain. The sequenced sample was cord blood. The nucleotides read TGCAGTGCTAGAAAGGGCATAGACACCATATATTTT. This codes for CSARKGIDTIYF.